The text below deals with one T cell receptor (beta chain). Its cognate antigen is unknown. At one end, the junction sequence differs from germline, possibly due to a read error. It was with 60 Vbeta and 13 Jbeta primers that the PCR ran. Some clones are missing from TCRdb's copy, which holds only in-frame ones; the method was immunoSEQ multiplex PCR. The sample lists some 120,000 clones, around 86% occurring once. The sample comes from a study of cytomegalovirus exposure and HLA in healthy donors. Study-level background: Most donors, roughly 84% of more than 300 genotyped, fell in the Caucasian-associated ancestry cluster. General study results and limits: In a later analysis, V- and J-gene trimming of beta chains associated with a DCLRE1C missense variant, replicated independently.

Looked up from germline, CDR1 is MDHEN and CDR2 is SYDVKM. CDR3 length: 14 residues. The clonotype was recovered from a woman in her thirties in good health and CMV-seronegative. The chain employs TRBV28 and TRBJ2-5; 8 bases match TRBD1. Specimen: PBMCs. CDR3 nucleotides: TGTGCCAGCAGCCTTGGCAGGGGGCAAGGGACCCAGTACTTC. This sequence encodes CASSLGRGQGTQYF.